Given below is one T cell receptor (beta chain) in context. These data originate in a study of blood T cell repertoires in COVID-19. From germline, CDR1 is WSHSY and CDR2 SAAADI. V gave up 2 bases and J gave up 2 bases, with 10 bases separating them. This CDR3 contains 14 residues. Authors' methods: Using reference gene primer amplification, nucleated cell counts were estimated. Here immunoSEQ multiplex PCR was the method, and the copy in TCRdb shows in-frame clones only, minus some. The DNA was the basis for D and trimming; V, J and clone size are from that table. Among some 220,000 clones listed, around 83% were seen once.

The chain links TRBV10-2 to TRBJ2-7; unclear D gene. The sequenced sample consisted of peripheral blood. This clonotype was obtained from a man in his fifties with active or convalescent COVID-19. The CDR3 protein is CASSEPHSPYEQYV. DNA for the CDR3: TGCGCCAGCAGTGAGCCCCACAGTCCCTACGAGCAGTACGTC.